This TCR beta chain is drawn from a study of blood T cell repertoires in COVID-19. Study-level background: Spain, Italy and the United States supplied samples that represented acute and convalescent COVID-19.

Methods used by the authors: Estimates of nucleated cell counts were drawn from the amplification of reference gene primers. The data were produced by immunoSEQ multiplex PCR, yet TCRdb's version contains in-frame clones alone and is incomplete. From that table come the V and J calls and clone size; the DNA was used to work out D and trimming. This table holds over 100,000 clones, 84% found once. The CDR3 contains 16 residues. V lost 2 bases and J lost 0; bases outside the gene matches: 6. Germline values: CDR1 KGHSH, CDR2 LQKENI. The specimen sequenced was peripheral blood. The chain uses TRBV18 and TRBJ1-1; 7 nucleotides agree with TRBD1. The clonotype was recovered from an elderly woman with active or convalescent COVID-19. The CDR3 DNA follows: TGTGCCAGCTCACCAGACAGGGCAAGCATGAACACTGAAGCTTTCTTT. Its protein product is CASSPDRASMNTEAFF.